This passage covers 26 T cell receptor beta chains from one sample sequenced in a study of T cell repertoires in cytomegalovirus infection. TCRdb reprocessed the reads via MiXCR and lists one record per CDR3 protein. The table records about 260,000 distinct CDR3 sequences, 9.1% of them present only once. The sequenced material came from PBMCs. The receptors stem from a human donor in good health (CMV status not recorded). Some clones in this sample may be carry-over from other donors' samples.

This clonotype occurred many times. V gene TRBV7-8 combines with J gene TRBJ1-5; a possible D gene is TRBD1 (6 bases). This CDR3 is built from 15 residues. Trimming took 2 bases from V and 4 from J, leaving 12 bases between them. The germline gives CDR1 SGHVS, CDR2 FQNEAQ. CDR3 loop: CASSLYRVGNQPQHF. CDR3 nucleotides: TGTGCCAGCAGCTTATACAGGGTTGGAAATCAGCCCCAGCATTTT.

This clonotype has only a few counts. This sequence joins TRBV18 and TRBJ2-1, with TRBD2 matching 9 bases. Germline trimming cut 1 base from V and 7 bases from J; bases unmatched to any gene: 5. Germline CDR1 and CDR2: KGHSH and LQKENI. There are 15 residues in the CDR3. The CDR3 DNA follows: TGTGCCAGCTCACCACAGGCGGGAGGGTCGAATGAGCAGTTCTTC. Amino acids: CASSPQAGGSNEQFF. Full variable domain (remainder filled in from reference TRBV18 and TRBJ2-1): NAGVMQNPRHLVRRRGQEARLRCSPMKGHSHVYWYRQLPEEGLKFMVYLQKENIIDESGMPKERFSAEFPKEGPSILRIQQVVRGDSAAYFCASSPQAGGSNEQFFGPGTRLTVL.

This clonotype has a count of ten or more. The chain employs TRBV11-3 and TRBJ2-3; D call uncertain. From germline, CDR1 is SGHNT and CDR2 YENEEA. This CDR3 spans 12 amino acids. V lost 5 bases to trimming and J lost 10 bases, with 13 bases between them. The CDR3 spells CASSLQVAAQYF. CDR3 DNA sequence: TGTGCCAGCAGCCTACAAGTCGCAGCGCAGTATTTT.

This chain links TRBV11-2 with TRBJ2-7, with D uncertain. Germline V gene data show CDR1 as SGHAT and CDR2 as FQNNGV. V was shortened by 0 bases and J by 6 bases, with 6 bases between the two germline ends. This CDR3 contains 12 residues. The CDR3 loop reads CASSLDQSEQYF. DNA of the CDR3: TGTGCCAGCAGCTTAGATCAGAGCGAGCAGTACTTC.

This clonotype was counted many times. The CDR3 is CASSQGPDGYGYTF. CDR3 nucleotide sequence: TGTGCCAGCAGCCAGGGACCGGACGGCTATGGCTACACCTTC. The gene calls are TRBV7-2 and TRBJ1-2, with a tentative D call TRBD1 (5 bases). CDR1 is SGHTA, CDR2 FQGNSA, per germline. The V end was cut by 5 bases, the J end by 4 bases, with 14 bases between. This CDR3 has 14 amino acids.

The chain has TRBV25-1 and TRBJ2-2; 12 positions agree with TRBD2. Germline CDR1 is MGHDK and CDR2 is SYGVNS. V shed 6 bases and J 7 bases; nucleotides not matched to a gene: 15. This CDR3 region has 18 residues. CDR3 sequence (DNA): TGTGCCAGCAGCCCTCTCCGCCCTAGCGGGGGGGAGGGCGGGGAGCTGTTTTTT. The encoded protein is CASSPLRPSGGEGGELFF.

This clonotype has a handful of counts. The CDR3 sequence is CASNSGGPGDTQYF. The CDR3 DNA sequence: TGTGCCAGCAATTCGGGGGGGCCTGGAGATACGCAGTATTTT. This rearrangement joins TRBV7-9 to TRBJ2-3; 8 bases match TRBD2. The CDR3 runs 14 residues. Per germline, CDR1 SEHNR and CDR2 FQNEAQ (reference sequence). The trim removed 7 bases at V and 5 bases at J, leaving 8 bases unmatched.

This clonotype was picked up many times. The rearrangement uses TRBV7-2 and TRBJ1-3; D remains unclear. The CDR3 loop spans 12 amino acids. V was trimmed by 4 bases and J by 4 bases, leaving 5 bases between them. Looked up from germline, CDR1 is SGHTA and CDR2 is FQGNSA. The CDR3 DNA sequence: TGTGCCAGCAGCTCCCCCGGAAACACCATATATTTT. This sequence encodes CASSSPGNTIYF.

This clonotype was seen at least ten times. CDR3 residues: CASSLLRPKTQYF. As DNA, the CDR3 is TGTGCCAGCAGCTTGCTTCGACCTAAGACCCAGTACTTC. The V gene is TRBV7-2, the J gene TRBJ2-5; D unresolved. The CDR3 consists of 13 residues. V lost 3 bases, J lost 6 bases, and 11 bases lay in between. Per the germline V gene, CDR1 is SGHTA and CDR2 is FQGNSA.

The sample holds many counts of this clonotype. The rearrangement links TRBV7-2 to TRBJ2-3; 12 bases line up with TRBD2. The CDR3 is 17 amino acids. The V and J ends lost 0 bases and 3 bases, in that order; junction bases with no gene match: 4. The germline gives CDR1 SGHTA, CDR2 FQGNSA. In DNA form, the CDR3 reads TGTGCCAGCAGCTTAGCACCGGGACTAGCGGGTACAGATACGCAGTATTTT. This encodes CASSLAPGLAGTDTQYF.

This clonotype has ten or more counts. The chain combines TRBV6-1 with TRBJ1-3; D unclear. Germline CDR1 and CDR2: MNHNS and SASEGT. Trimming stripped 7 bases from V and 0 bases from J, with 16 bases between. This CDR3 comprises 16 residues. The CDR3 DNA sequence: TGTGCCAGCACAATCCTGACATCGAGCTCTGGAAACACCATATATTTT. This translates into CASTILTSSSGNTIYF.

This clonotype was seen many times. The V and J genes are TRBV7-3 and TRBJ2-5; D gene unclear. Germline CDR1 reads SGHTA; CDR2 reads FQGTGA. The V end was cut by 1 base, the J end by 0 bases, with 12 bases between. This CDR3 is built from 16 residues. Here the CDR3 DNA reads TGTGCCAGCAGCTTAAGCTCCTCGAGGAACCAAGAGACCCAGTACTTC. This translates into CASSLSSSRNQETQYF.

The chain uses TRBV4-3 and TRBJ2-7; TRBD1 matches at 8 bases. With 1 base clipped from V and 9 bases from J, the junction kept 2 bases outside the gene matches. CDR1 is LGHNA and CDR2 is YSLEER in the germline V gene. This CDR3 region has 12 residues. The CDR3 loop is CASSQVDRGQYF. For the CDR3, the DNA is TGCGCCAGCAGCCAAGTAGACAGGGGGCAGTACTTC.

This clonotype has at least ten counts. The rearrangement uses TRBV28 and TRBJ1-2; 7 bases line up with TRBD1. This CDR3 has 15 amino acids. The germline V gene has CDR1 MDHEN and CDR2 SYDVKM. The junction had 7 bases not matched to a gene; V was cut back by 2 bases and J by 4 bases. As DNA, the CDR3 is TGTGCCAGCAGTTTAGGGGACAGTAAAATCTATGGCTACACCTTC. This sequence encodes CASSLGDSKIYGYTF.

This chain joins TRBV18 and TRBJ2-3; D might be TRBD2 (6 bases). CDR3 length equals 14 residues. V was shortened by 4 bases and J by 5 bases, with 13 bases between the two germline ends. The germline CDR1 and CDR2 sequences are KGHSH and LQKENI. The CDR3 nucleotides read TGTGCCAGCTCACAATCTCTCGGGGGAGATACGCAGTATTTT. Translating gives CASSQSLGGDTQYF.

Notes on this clonotype: Being one base from a much bigger clone, this may be a read error. J is TRBJ1-1 and V is TRBV6-5; D not certain. The CDR3 consists of 16 residues. V was cut by 2 bases and J by 4 bases, with 17 bases left in between. Germline assignment: CDR1 MNHEY and CDR2 SVGAGI. DNA of the CDR3: TGTGCCAGCAGTTACACGCAAGAGACCCTTAGCACTGAAGCTTTCTTT. As protein: CASSYTQETLSTEAFF.

This clonotype was seen repeatedly, ten times or more. The gene calls are TRBV7-2 and TRBJ2-3, with D unclear. V lost 4 bases, J lost 2 bases, and 10 bases lay in between. Germline V gene lookup returns CDR1 SGHTA and CDR2 FQGNSA. This CDR3 has 14 residues. Here the CDR3 reads CASSSIQITDTQYF. Here the CDR3 DNA reads TGTGCCAGCAGCTCCATACAGATCACAGATACGCAGTATTTT.

The chain links TRBV6-2 or TRBV6-3 to TRBJ2-4, with 7 bases matching TRBD2. CDR1 is MNHEY and CDR2 is SVGEGT in the germline V gene. Trimming at V came to 1 base and at J to 1 base, leaving 4 bases not matched to a gene. The CDR3 runs to 16 residues. CDR3 coding DNA: TGTGCCAGCAGTTACTGGGGGGGACTGGCCAAAAACATTCAGTACTTC. Protein sequence: CASSYWGGLAKNIQYF.

This clonotype was seen a few times. V gene TRBV18 combines with J gene TRBJ1-3; D perhaps matches TRBD1 (5 bases). Germline loops: CDR1 KGHSH, CDR2 LQKENI. V was clipped by 6 bases and J by 0 bases, with 18 bases between them. CDR3 length: 17 residues. CDR3 amino acids: CASSFSTGVRSGNTIYF. The CDR3 DNA is TGTGCCAGCTCCTTCTCTACGGGGGTCCGCTCTGGAAACACCATATATTTT.

This clonotype came up many times. This sequence joins TRBV19 and TRBJ2-7; 12 positions agree with TRBD1. CDR3 size: 14 residues. In germline, CDR1 is LNHDA, CDR2 SQIVND (reference sequence). V lost 4 bases to trimming and J lost 5 bases; unmatched junction nucleotides: 3. The CDR3 spells CASSTGQGAHEQYF. CDR3 nucleotides: TGTGCCAGTAGTACGGGACAGGGGGCCCACGAGCAGTACTTC.

This clonotype has more than one count but fewer than ten. Here the CDR3 reads CASSEEGITDTQYF. The CDR3 nucleotides are TGTGCCAGCAGCGAAGAGGGGATCACAGATACGCAGTATTTT. This chain joins TRBV5-8 and TRBJ2-3, with D perhaps TRBD1 or TRBD2 (5 bases each). In germline, CDR1 is SGHTS, CDR2 YDEGEE. The CDR3 spans 14 residues. The germline V and J ends were trimmed by 4 bases and 2 bases, with 11 bases remaining between them.

In its sample, this clonotype was seen many times. The chain recombines TRBV28 with TRBJ1-5; 12 positions agree with TRBD1. Trimming cost V 5 bases and J 4 bases; bases outside gene matches: 12. Per germline, CDR1 MDHEN and CDR2 SYDVKM. The CDR3 sequence is 18 residues long. CDR3 region: CASSLGTGGLLGNQPQHF. Here the CDR3 DNA reads TGTGCCAGCAGTCTCGGGACAGGGGGCCTACTGGGGAATCAGCCCCAGCATTTT.

The chain has TRBV5-1 and TRBJ2-1, with TRBD2 identical over 10 bases. Germline V gene lookup returns CDR1 SGHRS and CDR2 YFSETQ. CDR3 length: 16 residues. With 1 base clipped from V and 3 bases from J, the junction kept 4 bases outside the gene matches. The CDR3 DNA is TGCGCCAGCAGCTTGCGACTAGCGGGCGTCTACAATGAGCAGTTCTTC. Its translation is CASSLRLAGVYNEQFF.

This clonotype was found a few times. V gene TRBV19 combines with J gene TRBJ1-2, with D uncertain. Trimming took 4 bases from V and 4 from J, leaving 10 bases between them. The V gene's germline CDR1 is LNHDA and CDR2 SQIVND (reference sequence). CDR3 length: 13 amino acids. CDR3 coding DNA: TGTGCCAGTAGTACCACATACCTCTATGGCTACACCTTC. Translating gives CASSTTYLYGYTF.

This clonotype was seen at least ten times. The V and J genes are TRBV7-2 and TRBJ1-4; 7 bases are shared with TRBD1. The germline V gene has CDR1 SGHTA and CDR2 FQGNSA. Trimming cost V 2 bases and J 7 bases; bases outside gene matches: 7. The CDR3 runs to 15 residues. CDR3 DNA sequence: TGTGCCAGCAGCTTACCCGGACAGGATATTGAAAAACTGTTTTTT. Its protein product is CASSLPGQDIEKLFF.

This clonotype was found many times. The chain couples TRBV28 to TRBJ2-4, with a possible D match to TRBD2 (7 bases). The V gene's germline CDR1 is MDHEN and CDR2 SYDVKM. The V gene lost 2 bases and the J gene lost 2 bases, with 13 bases spanning the gap. This CDR3 has 16 amino acids. CDR3 nucleotides: TGTGCCAGCAGTTTAAAGGGGGGGCTAACCAAAAACATTCAGTACTTC. Translation gives CASSLKGGLTKNIQYF.